This T cell receptor (beta chain) was captured by sequencing in a study of regulatory T cells in long-lasting Graves disease. Findings of the study overall: The researchers studied only peripheral blood, not thyroid tissue.

The time point: newly diagnosed GD, antithyroid drugs for less than 3 months. Extracted PBMC RNA gave rise to the TCR library. Approximately 9-milliliter peripheral blood samples went into EDTA tubes. Construction of the TCR beta libraries employed iRepertoire HTBI primers in conjunction with Arm-PCR of CDR3 regions. TCRdb re-derived calls from the multiplex PCR reads in MiXCR, one entry per CDR3 protein. The sample consists of 500,000 or so distinct CDR3 sequences, about 17% of them appearing once. In its sample, this clonotype was seen many times. The antigen is undetermined. The trim removed 5 bases at V and 6 bases at J, leaving 15 bases unmatched. CDR3 size: 16 residues. Germline assignment: CDR1 SEHNR and CDR2 FQNEAQ (reference sequence). This sample was also put to use in a study of T cells in Graves' hyperthyroidism and ophthalmopathy. From that study: Orbital computed tomography and thyroid ultrasound, together with serum TRAb and thyroxine and clinical symptoms, were used for diagnoses. Blood also showed most of the thyroid clonotypes that were expanded above 0.001.

The specimen comprised peripheral blood mononuclear cells (PBMCs), sampled at new diagnosis, from a patient treated with antithyroid drugs. The genes are TRBV7-9 and TRBJ1-1; 7 bases fit TRBD1. The receptor was isolated from a middle-aged man with Graves disease. CDR3 in DNA: TGTGCCAGCAGCCCACCCCTCGGGACAGTTAGTCCTGAAGCTTTCTTT. It is translated as CASSPPLGTVSPEAFF.